The entry that follows covers one T cell receptor beta chain sequence. This CDR3 is built from 15 residues. V was cut by 0 bases and J by 6 bases, with 12 bases left in between. CDR1 LGHNA and CDR2 YNFKEQ come from the germline V gene. In the authors' methods: Amplification from reference gene primers served as the basis for estimated nucleated cell counts. TCRdb's copy holds only in-frame clones and misses some; the assay was immunoSEQ multiplex PCR. D and trimming come from the DNA, and the V and J calls and clone size come from that table. The data contain about 240,000 clones, 82% of them seen just once; the ten biggest clones take up 4.7%. These data come from a study of blood T cell repertoires in COVID-19. Study in general: Samples representing acute and convalescent COVID-19 were sourced from the United States, Italy and Spain. The analysed material was cDNA or gDNA that came from T cells, B-cell-depleted T cells, or PBMCs.

This rearrangement joins TRBV4-2 to TRBJ1-3; perhaps TRBD1 as D (5 bases). The receptor comes from a woman aged 70 to 79 with acute or convalescent COVID-19. Source material: peripheral blood. This chain's CDR3 is CASSQDWGDSNTIYF. The CDR3 nucleotides read TGTGCCAGCAGCCAAGATTGGGGGGACTCAAACACCATATATTTT.